This passage covers 10 T cell receptor beta chains from one sample sequenced in a study of cytomegalovirus exposure and HLA in healthy donors. Both 60 Vbeta primers and 13 Jbeta primers went into the PCR. TCRdb's table, derived via immunoSEQ multiplex PCR, lists solely in-frame clones and lacks some. The table has around 150,000 clones, about 88% seen once. Sequencing was performed on PBMCs. These receptors all come from a man younger than 30 in good health and CMV-seropositive.

The chain combines TRBV27 with TRBJ2-3; 10 bases fit TRBD1. This CDR3 contains 15 residues. The V segment lost 6 bases and the J segment 3 bases; nucleotides outside the gene matches: 6. Germline CDR1 reads MNHEY; CDR2 reads SMNVEV (reference sequence). Here the CDR3 reads CASSPGTGVTDTQYF. CDR3 coding DNA: TGTGCCAGCAGCCCCGGGACAGGGGTAACAGATACGCAGTATTTT.

This clone has a single count. V and J are TRBV7-9 and TRBJ2-7, with a weak D call TRBD2 (6 bases). CDR1 SEHNR and CDR2 FQNEAQ come from the germline V gene (reference sequence). The CDR3 contains 14 residues. V was shortened by 0 bases and J by 0 bases, with 6 bases between the two germline ends. CDR3 nucleotide sequence: TGTGCCAGCAGCTTAGCCGGGAGCTCCTACGAGCAGTACTTC. Translating gives CASSLAGSSYEQYF.

This CDR3 is CASSWYIQGELFF. CDR3 nucleotide sequence: TGCGCCAGCAGCTGGTACATACAGGGGGAGCTGTTTTTT. The chain is built from TRBV5-1 and TRBJ2-2; D not certain. This CDR3 comprises 13 residues. Germline-derived CDR1 and CDR2 are SGHRS and YFSETQ. V lost 3 bases and J lost 8, with 11 bases in between.

The chain combines TRBV6-1 with TRBJ2-7; D is unresolved. The CDR3 is made up of 11 amino acids. Germline values: CDR1 MNHNS, CDR2 SASEGT. Trimming cost V 4 bases and J 3 bases, with 4 bases left between them. The CDR3 region is CASSAIYEQYF. The CDR3 DNA is TGTGCCAGCAGTGCTATCTACGAGCAGTACTTC.

The chain recombines TRBV9 with TRBJ2-5; 7 bases agree with TRBD2. The germline CDR1 and CDR2 sequences are SGDLS and YYNGEE. The CDR3 extends over 15 amino acids. Unmatched junction bases numbered 8, after V lost 3 bases and J lost 3 bases. Written as DNA, the CDR3 is TGTGCCAGCAGCGGAGGGAGGGGCTGGGAAGAGACCCAGTACTTC. It specifies CASSGGRGWEETQYF.

V gene TRBV4-2 combines with J gene TRBJ2-7; possible D gene TRBD1, 6 bases. This CDR3 region has 15 residues. Germline V gene lookup returns CDR1 LGHNA and CDR2 YNFKEQ. The germline V and J ends were trimmed by 1 base and 0 bases, with 10 bases remaining between them. The CDR3 DNA is TGTGCCAGCAGCCAAGCTGGGACACCCTCCTACGAGCAGTACTTC. Encoded protein: CASSQAGTPSYEQYF.

J is TRBJ2-1 and V is TRBV9; 8 bases are shared with TRBD2. The CDR3 covers 15 residues. V lost 4 bases and J lost 8; bases outside the gene matches: 11. Germline V CDR1 and CDR2: SGDLS, YYNGEE. CDR3 residues: CASSTTGGPWDEQFF. CDR3 DNA sequence: TGTGCCAGCAGCACTACGGGGGGGCCTTGGGATGAGCAGTTCTTC.

The chain employs TRBV18 and TRBJ1-2; D perhaps matches TRBD1 (5 bases). Trimming removed 0 bases from V and 0 bases from J, with 11 bases in between. This CDR3 comprises 16 residues. CDR1 and CDR2 (germline): KGHSH, LQKENI. The CDR3 region is CASSPPAGGTNYGYTF. The CDR3 coding sequence is TGTGCCAGCTCACCACCGGCCGGGGGGACTAACTATGGCTACACCTTC.

This clone was detected only once. The chain carries TRBV19 and TRBJ1-1, with 9 bases identical to TRBD1. The germline CDR1 and CDR2 sequences are LNHDA and SQIVND (reference sequence). The CDR3 extends over 13 amino acids. In nucleotides, the CDR3 is TGTGCGTCCGGGACAGGGATGAACACTGAAGCTTTCTTT. It is translated as CASGTGMNTEAFF.

The chain carries TRBV2 and TRBJ1-1; D might be TRBD1 (6 bases). Germline CDR1 reads SNHLY; CDR2 reads FYNNEI. The CDR3 is made up of 12 amino acids. V dropped 9 bases and J dropped 4 bases, with 12 bases sitting between them. The CDR3 sequence: CASATGTTEAFF. DNA for the CDR3: TGTGCCAGTGCTACAGGGACCACTGAAGCTTTCTTT. The whole variable domain, filled in from reference TRBV2 and TRBJ1-1, reads EPEVTQTPSHQVTQMGQEVILRCVPISNHLYFYWYRQILGQKVEFLVSFYNNEISEKSEIFDDQFSVERPDGSNFTLKIRSTKLEDSAMYFCASATGTTEAFFGQGTRLTVV.